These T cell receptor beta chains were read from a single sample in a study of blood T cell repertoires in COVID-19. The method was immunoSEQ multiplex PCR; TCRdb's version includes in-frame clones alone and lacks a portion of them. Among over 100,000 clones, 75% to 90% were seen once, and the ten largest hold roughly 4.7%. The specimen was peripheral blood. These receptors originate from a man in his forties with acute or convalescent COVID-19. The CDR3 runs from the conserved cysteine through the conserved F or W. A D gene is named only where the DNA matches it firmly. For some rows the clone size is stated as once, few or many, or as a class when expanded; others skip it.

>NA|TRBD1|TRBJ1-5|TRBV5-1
TGCGCCAGCAGCCAGACAGGGACAGGCAATCAGCCCCAGCATTTT
CASSQTGTGNQPQHF
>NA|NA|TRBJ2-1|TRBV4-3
TGCGCCAGCAGCCAATGGTCCGAGAATGAGCAGTTCTTC
CASSQWSENEQFF
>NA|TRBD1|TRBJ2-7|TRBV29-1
TGCAGCACATGGACAGGGGGCTCCTACGAGCAGTACTTC
CSTWTGGSYEQYF
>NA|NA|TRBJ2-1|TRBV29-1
TGCAGCGTTGAGGGCAGGGTCCGACGGGATGAGCAGTTCTTC
CSVEGRVRRDEQFF
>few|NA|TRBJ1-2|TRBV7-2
TGTGCCAGCAGCTCAGATGTGTCAGGGTGGGATGGCTACACCTTC
CASSSDVSGWDGYTF
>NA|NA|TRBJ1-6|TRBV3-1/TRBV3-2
TGTGCCAGCAGCACTACAGGGAATAATTCACCCCTCCACTTT
CASSTTGNNSPLHF
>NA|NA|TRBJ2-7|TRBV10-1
TGCGCCAGCAGTGACGGCGGTAAGGCCTACGAGCAGTACTTC
CASSDGGKAYEQYF
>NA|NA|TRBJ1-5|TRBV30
TGTGCCTGGAGGGGGCCAGGGAAGGATCAGCCCCAGCATTTT
CAWRGPGKDQPQHF
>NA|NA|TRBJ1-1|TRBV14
TGTGCCAGCAGCCAAGATATCACCGACAGGAGGGAAGCTTTCTTT
CASSQDITDRREAFF
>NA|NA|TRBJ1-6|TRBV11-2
TGTGCCAGCAGCTTATCTATTAGCGGGAAGGCCCTCCACTTT
CASSLSISGKALHF
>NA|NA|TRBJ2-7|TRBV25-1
TGTGCCAGCAGTGTCACCTACGAGCAGTACTTC
CASSVTYEQYF
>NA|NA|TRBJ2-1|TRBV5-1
TGCGCTTCCGGACTCTCGATCGTTGGTGAGCAGTTCTTC
CASGLSIVGEQFF
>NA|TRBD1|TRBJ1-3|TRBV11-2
TGTGCCAGCAGCTCACTCGGGACAGGGGGAAACACCATATATTTT
CASSSLGTGGNTIYF
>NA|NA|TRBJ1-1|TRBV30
TGTGCCTGGAGCCGGCGGGGGGCGAACACTGAAGCTTTCTTT
CAWSRRGANTEAFF
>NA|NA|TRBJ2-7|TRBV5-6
TGTGCCAGCAGTCTCCCACAGGACTACGAGCAGTACTTC
CASSLPQDYEQYF
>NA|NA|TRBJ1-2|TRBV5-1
TGCGCCAGCAGCCCCGGACAGTCCGGCTCTGGCTACACCTTC
CASSPGQSGSGYTF
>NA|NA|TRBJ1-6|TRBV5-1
TGCGCCAGCAGCTTGGCACGGACACCGAATTCACCCCTCCACTTT
CASSLARTPNSPLHF
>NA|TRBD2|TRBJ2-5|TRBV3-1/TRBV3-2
TGTGCCAGCAGCCAAGGAATCGGGGGGGAGACCCAGTACTTC
CASSQGIGGETQYF
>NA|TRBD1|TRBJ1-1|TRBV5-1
TGCGCCAGCAGCTCTGGACAGGATCCTATTGCTTTCTTT
CASSSGQDPIAFF
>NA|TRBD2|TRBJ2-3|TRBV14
TGTGCCAGCAGCCCCCGGACTAGTCCAGATACGCAGTATTTT
CASSPRTSPDTQYF
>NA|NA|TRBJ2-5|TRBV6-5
TGTGCCAGCAGTTATTCCGGACAGAAAGAGACCCAGTACTTC
CASSYSGQKETQYF
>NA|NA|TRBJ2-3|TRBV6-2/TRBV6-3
TGTGCCAGCAGTCCGATCCGACTAGTCCTAGATACGCAGTATTTT
CASSPIRLVLDTQYF
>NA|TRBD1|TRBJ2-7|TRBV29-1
TGCAGCGTTGAACGCATTCTAGGGACAGCTACGGGGCAGTACTTC
CSVERILGTATGQYF
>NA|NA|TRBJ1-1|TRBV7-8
TGTGCCAGCAGCTTAGCCCCTAACACTGAAGCTTTCTTT
CASSLAPNTEAFF
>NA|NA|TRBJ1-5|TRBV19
TGTGCCAGTAGTACAACAGGAGATAGCAATCAGCCCCAGCATTTT
CASSTTGDSNQPQHF
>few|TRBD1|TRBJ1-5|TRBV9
TGTGCCAGCAGCGCCGGGACAGGGGATCAGCCCCAGCATTTT
CASSAGTGDQPQHF
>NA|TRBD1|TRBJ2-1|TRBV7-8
TGTGCCAGCAGCTTAGGGGGACAGGGCCCCTACAATGAGCAGTTCTTC
CASSLGGQGPYNEQFF
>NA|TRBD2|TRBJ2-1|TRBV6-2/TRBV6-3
TGTGCCAGCAGTTACCCCGGGAGGGAGCAGTTCTTC
CASSYPGREQFF
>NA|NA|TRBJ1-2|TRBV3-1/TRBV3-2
TGTGCCAGCAGCCAAGACCCGACAGCCCTCTATGGCTACACCTTC
CASSQDPTALYGYTF
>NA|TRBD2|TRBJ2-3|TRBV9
TGTGCCAGCAGCATACTAGCGGGGGGGGCTAGCACAGATACGCAGTATTTT
CASSILAGGASTDTQYF
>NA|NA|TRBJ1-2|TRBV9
TGTGCCAGCAGCGTAGAGGGGGAGGGCTATGGCTACACCTTC
CASSVEGEGYGYTF
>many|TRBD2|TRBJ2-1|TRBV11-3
TGTGCCAGCAGCACGTCTAGCGGGGGCTACAATGAGCAGTTCTTC
CASSTSSGGYNEQFF
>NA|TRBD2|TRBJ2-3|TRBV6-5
TGTGCCAGCAGTTATCCCAGCGGGGGGGAGGGAGATACGCAGTATTTT
CASSYPSGGEGDTQYF
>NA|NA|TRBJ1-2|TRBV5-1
TGCGCCAGCAGTCGACAGGAGGCGAATGGCTACACCTTC
CASSRQEANGYTF
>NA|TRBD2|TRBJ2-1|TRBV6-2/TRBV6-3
TGTGCCAGCAGTAGAATCCCCCTCCTAGCGGGAGGAAGGAATGAGCAGTTCTTC
CASSRIPLLAGGRNEQFF
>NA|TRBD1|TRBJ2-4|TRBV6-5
TGTGCCAGCAGTTCGACAGGGGCCAAAAACATTCAGTACTTC
CASSSTGAKNIQYF
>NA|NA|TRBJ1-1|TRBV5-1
TGCGCCAGCCCGTCATTAAATACACAGAACACTGAAGCTTTCTTT
CASPSLNTQNTEAFF
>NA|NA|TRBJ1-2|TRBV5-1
TGCGCCAGCAGCTTGGCCGTGGCCAATAACTATGGCTACACCTTC
CASSLAVANNYGYTF
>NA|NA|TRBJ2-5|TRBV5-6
TGTGCCAGCAGCCATGTAGGACATAAAGAAGAGACCCAGTACTTC
CASSHVGHKEETQYF
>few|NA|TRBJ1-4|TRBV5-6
TGTGCCAGCAGCTTGTCAGTTGGCGAAAAACTGTTTTTT
CASSLSVGEKLFF
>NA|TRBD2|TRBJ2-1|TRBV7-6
TGTGCCAGCAGCTTAACCAGCGGGGGGGCCCATGAGCAGTTCTTC
CASSLTSGGAHEQFF
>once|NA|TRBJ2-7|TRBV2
TGTGCCAGCAGGAGTGGCGGTAGCTCCTACGAGCAGTACTTC
CASRSGGSSYEQYF
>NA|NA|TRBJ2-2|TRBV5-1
TGCGCCAGCGCTGACAGATTGAACACCGGGGAGCTGTTTTTT
CASADRLNTGELFF
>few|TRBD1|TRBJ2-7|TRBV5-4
TGTGCCACCGGGACAGGGGGCTACGAGCAGTACTTC
CATGTGGYEQYF
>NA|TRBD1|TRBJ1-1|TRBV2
TGTGCCAGCAGTGACAGGGGGCGAGTAGGGCCTGAAGCTTTCTTT
CASSDRGRVGPEAFF
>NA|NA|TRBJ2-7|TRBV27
TGTGCCAGCAGTTTATCGACCCGAGGCTACGAGCAGTACTTC
CASSLSTRGYEQYF
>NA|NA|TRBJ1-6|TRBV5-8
TGTGCCAGCAGCTTGAGACGGACGGGGATTAATTCACCCCTCCACTTT
CASSLRRTGINSPLHF
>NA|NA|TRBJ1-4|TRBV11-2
TGTGCCAGCAGCTTAGTCGCGGAAAAACTGTTTTTT
CASSLVAEKLFF
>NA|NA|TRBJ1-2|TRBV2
TGTGCCAGCAGTGAACAAGACAGGACGCTCTATGGCTACACCTTC
CASSEQDRTLYGYTF
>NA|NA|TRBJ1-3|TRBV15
TGTGCCACCAGCAGAGATCTTGACAGGCGTGGAAACACCATATATTTT
CATSRDLDRRGNTIYF
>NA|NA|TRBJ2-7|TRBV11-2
TGTGCCAGCAGCCATACCCGGGACATGGTCGTCTACGAGCAGTACTTC
CASSHTRDMVVYEQYF
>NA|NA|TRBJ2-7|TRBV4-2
TGTGCCAGCAGCCAAGCTGTCGGCCTTACGAGGGAGCAGTACTTC
CASSQAVGLTREQYF
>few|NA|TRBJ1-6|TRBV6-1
TGTGCCAGCAGTGAAACACAGGGATCGAATTCACCCCTCCACTTT
CASSETQGSNSPLHF
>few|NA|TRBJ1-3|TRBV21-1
TGTGCCAGCAGCAAAGTAACAGCCAGCTCTGGAAACACCATATATTTT
CASSKVTASSGNTIYF